This T cell receptor beta chain was recovered during a study of blood T cell repertoires in COVID-19. This CDR3 contains 17 residues. V shed 5 bases, J shed 0 bases, and the junction held 7 bases outside the gene matches. CDR1 and CDR2 (germline): SGHAT, FQNNGV. Per the original methods: How many nucleated cells were present was estimated from reference gene primer amplification. The assay was immunoSEQ multiplex PCR, and TCRdb's table has in-frame clones only and misses some. D and trimming come from the DNA, and the V and J calls and clone size come from that table. The table shows more than 200,000 clones, with approximately 86% occurring only once.

The J gene is TRBJ2-2, the V gene TRBV11-2; 9 nucleotides align to TRBD2. The material sequenced was peripheral blood. The sequence was obtained from an elderly man with acute or convalescent COVID-19. The CDR3 protein is CASSPGSGGSNTGELFF. DNA of the CDR3: TGTGCCAGCAGCCCTGGGAGCGGGGGGTCGAACACCGGGGAGCTGTTTTTT.